The present T cell receptor (beta chain) was sequenced within a study of identical twins. A template switching step contributed a universal primer site, while unique molecular identifiers were present in the cDNA. MiXCR, applied by TCRdb to the 5' RACE reads, yields one record per CDR3 protein. The sample has about 200,000 distinct CDR3 sequences; approximately 15% are singletons. The ends were cut back, 7 bases at V and 3 bases at J, with 8 bases in the middle. Germline CDR1 and CDR2: SEHNR and FQNEAQ (reference sequence). CDR3 length: 12 amino acids. This sample also belongs to another study, concerning T cells expressing NK-cell markers.

The receptor's source is a woman aged 18-29 years in good health. The chain uses TRBV7-9 and TRBJ2-3; D unclear. Material for sequencing was CD8+ T cells sorted from blood. CDR3 bases: TGTGCCAGCACCGACTTGACAGATACGCAGTATTTT. This codes for CASTDLTDTQYF.